These 20 T cell receptor beta chains were all obtained from the same sample, sequenced in a study of sequential checkpoint blockade in melanoma. Described treatment: randomized to nivolumab then ipilimumab (arm A) or the reverse (arm B). Here immunoSEQ multiplex PCR was the method, and the copy in TCRdb shows in-frame clones only, minus some. The sample lists around 4,200 clones; approximately 23% were seen once. The material was tumor tissue (inferred from file names), obtained from a patient given nivolumab and ipilimumab in sequence. These receptors were obtained from a human donor with melanoma.

The rearrangement uses TRBV11-3 and TRBJ2-5, with 7 bases matching TRBD1. CDR3 length: 14 amino acids. J was trimmed by 3 bases and V by 5 bases; bases with no gene match: 6. Germline loops: CDR1 SGHNT, CDR2 YENEEA. The CDR3 DNA reads TGTGCCAGCAGCCGTTACGGGACAGAAGAGACCCAGTACTTC. It specifies CASSRYGTEETQYF.

This chain links TRBV6-8 with TRBJ1-2; 7 bases agree with TRBD1. Germline trimming cut 2 bases from V and 4 bases from J; bases unmatched to any gene: 4. Germline lookup yields CDR1 MNHGY and CDR2 SAAAGT. The CDR3 contains 14 residues. DNA of the CDR3: TGTGCCAGCAGTTACAGGGGGCCGGGCTATGGCTACACCTTC. This sequence encodes CASSYRGPGYGYTF.

This chain connects TRBV28 to TRBJ1-1; 7 bases align to TRBD1. The CDR3 is made up of 14 amino acids. Per the germline V gene, CDR1 is MDHEN and CDR2 is SYDVKM. In nucleotides, the CDR3 is TGTGACCTTGATTCGGGACAGAAGAACACTGAAGCTTTCTTT. Translating it yields CDLDSGQKNTEAFF. The whole variable domain, remainder taken from reference TRBV28 and TRBJ1-1, is DVKVTQSSRYLVKRTGEKVFLECVQDMDHENMFWYRQDPGLGLRLIYFSYDVKMKEKGDIPEGYSVSREKKERFSLILESASTNQTSMYLCDLDSGQKNTEAFFGQGTRLTVV.

The chain links TRBV5-1 to TRBJ1-5; D is undetermined. The CDR3 sequence is 16 residues long. V gave up 4 bases and J gave up 2 bases, with 16 bases separating them. The germline V gene encodes CDR1 SGHRS and CDR2 YFSETQ. CDR3 region: CASSRLGLEGNQPQHF. As DNA, the CDR3 is TGCGCCAGCAGCCGGTTGGGCCTCGAGGGCAATCAGCCCCAGCATTTT.

The chain couples TRBV15 to TRBJ1-1, with TRBD1 as a possible D gene (5 bases). The CDR3 contains 15 residues. Deletions cut 0 bases from V and 3 bases from J, with 11 bases between. In germline, CDR1 is LNHNV, CDR2 YYDKDF (reference sequence). The CDR3 sequence: CATSRDEEGHTEAFF. The DNA for the CDR3 is TGTGCCACCAGCAGAGATGAGGAGGGGCACACTGAAGCTTTCTTT.

This clone was detected many times. V and J are TRBV9 and TRBJ2-1; 7 bases agree with TRBD1. The CDR3 is 15 amino acids. From germline, CDR1 is SGDLS and CDR2 YYNGEE. The trim removed 3 bases at V and 6 bases at J, leaving 9 bases unmatched. CDR3: CASSAMGQNFNEQFF. CDR3 sequence (DNA): TGTGCCAGCAGCGCGATGGGACAGAACTTCAATGAGCAGTTCTTC.

In its sample, this clone was seen many times. The chain is built from TRBV9 and TRBJ1-4, with TRBD1 matching 9 bases. Germline CDR1 and CDR2: SGDLS and YYNGEE. Trimming at V came to 7 bases and at J to 8 bases, leaving 9 bases not matched to a gene. This CDR3 has 14 residues. Here the CDR3 DNA reads TGTGCCAGCCGCGCCGGGACAGGGCGCGAAAAACTGTTTTTT. Its translation: CASRAGTGREKLFF.

This clone came up many times. The V and J genes are TRBV11-3 and TRBJ1-2, with D perhaps TRBD1 (6 bases). CDR3 size: 15 residues. Germline V gene data show CDR1 as SGHNT and CDR2 as YENEEA. V was shortened by 6 bases and J by 6 bases, with 20 bases between the two germline ends. The CDR3 nucleotides are TGTGCCAGCAGACCCGGGGGGCGCCTTCTAGATGGCTACACCTTC. Its translation is CASRPGGRLLDGYTF.

There are many counts of this clone. The V call is TRBV11-3, the J call TRBJ2-3; 9 bases agree with TRBD2. With 5 bases clipped from V and 4 bases from J, the junction kept 7 bases outside the gene matches. CDR1 is SGHNT, CDR2 YENEEA, per germline. This CDR3 spans 15 amino acids. CDR3 sequence: CASSVGEREADTQYF. The CDR3 DNA is TGTGCCAGCAGCGTGGGCGAGCGGGAGGCAGATACGCAGTATTTT.

The J gene is TRBJ1-2, the V gene TRBV11-3; D call uncertain. CDR3 length: 14 amino acids. Looked up from germline, CDR1 is SGHNT and CDR2 is YENEEA. V gave up 3 bases and J gave up 5 bases, with 13 bases separating them. The CDR3 sequence is CASSLRTGRYGYTF. The DNA of the CDR3 is TGTGCCAGCAGCTTGCGGACTGGCCGGTATGGCTACACCTTC.

This clone is medium-sized by share. This sequence joins TRBV11-3 and TRBJ1-3; no reliable D call. There are 15 residues in the CDR3. Looked up from germline, CDR1 is SGHNT and CDR2 is YENEEA. The germline V and J ends were trimmed by 8 bases and 8 bases, with 22 bases remaining between them. The CDR3 nucleotides read TGTGCCAGCCTACGTTTAAACAGTGGTAGTGACACCATATATTTT. It is translated as CASLRLNSGSDTIYF.

The chain links TRBV19 to TRBJ1-2; maybe TRBD1 (6 bases). There are 15 residues in the CDR3. The germline V gene encodes CDR1 LNHDA and CDR2 SQIVND (reference sequence). Trimming pared 3 bases from V and 3 bases from J, leaving 14 bases between. DNA of the CDR3: TGTGCCAGTAGTATTAAAAAGGCAGGGGACTATGGCTACACCTTC. It encodes CASSIKKAGDYGYTF.

This clone was seen more than once but under ten times. V and J are TRBV30 and TRBJ1-1, with D possibly matching TRBD1 (5 bases). Germline V lookup: CDR1 GTSNPN, CDR2 SVGIG (reference sequence). Trimming pared 3 bases from V and 1 base from J, leaving 9 bases between. The CDR3 is made up of 13 amino acids. The CDR3 DNA reads as TGTGCCTGGAGAGGGGAAGCGAACACTGAAGCTTTCTTT. Amino acids: CAWRGEANTEAFF.

The chain carries TRBV19 and TRBJ2-1, with D possibly TRBD2 on 6 matching bases. Germline CDR1 reads LNHDA; CDR2 reads SQIVND (reference sequence). The CDR3 covers 13 residues. V was cut by 1 base and J by 7 bases, with 8 bases left in between. The CDR3 loop reads CASSIVEGNEQFF. The CDR3 bases are TGTGCCAGTAGTATAGTGGAGGGGAATGAGCAGTTCTTC.

The count of this clone is one. The rearrangement uses TRBV18 and TRBJ2-7; 15 bases align to TRBD2. The CDR3 extends over 18 amino acids. Germline values: CDR1 KGHSH, CDR2 LQKENI. V was pared by 3 bases and J by 0 bases, with 6 bases of the junction left unmatched. As DNA, the CDR3 is TGTGCCAGCTCACCCCCGGGACTAGCGGGGGGTAGCTCCTACGAGCAGTACTTC. The encoded protein is CASSPPGLAGGSSYEQYF.

In this sample, this clone is medium-sized. The gene calls are TRBV9 and TRBJ2-1, with D unresolved. V lost 4 bases and J lost 8, with 19 bases in between. Germline V gene lookup returns CDR1 SGDLS and CDR2 YYNGEE. The CDR3 consists of 15 residues. This chain's CDR3 is CASSWLGRHGDEQFF. CDR3 DNA sequence: TGTGCCAGCAGCTGGCTGGGCAGGCATGGGGATGAGCAGTTCTTC.

This clone was seen many times. The J gene is TRBJ2-3, the V gene TRBV11-3; D unclear. The germline V gene has CDR1 SGHNT and CDR2 YENEEA. The CDR3 runs to 14 residues. Trimming shortened V by 5 bases and J by 2 bases, and 11 bases separated the two germline ends. The DNA for the CDR3 is TGTGCCAGCAGCGACCAGCGAAACACAGATACGCAGTATTTT. Protein: CASSDQRNTDTQYF.

The chain has TRBV15 and TRBJ2-1, with 13 bases matching TRBD2. The CDR3 contains 16 residues. V lost 5 bases, J lost 4 bases, and 5 bases stayed unmatched. Germline loops: CDR1 LNHNV, CDR2 YYDKDF (reference sequence). The CDR3 region is CATSGGTSGDYNEQFF. The CDR3 DNA follows: TGTGCCACCAGCGGTGGGACTAGCGGGGATTACAATGAGCAGTTCTTC.

This clone was recorded a few times. V gene TRBV6-8 combines with J gene TRBJ2-7; 11 nucleotides match TRBD1. The germline V gene encodes CDR1 MNHGY and CDR2 SAAAGT. This CDR3 is built from 17 residues. The V and J ends lost 0 bases and 9 bases, in that order; junction bases with no gene match: 13. CDR3 loop: CASSYSGTGGRGLGQYF. CDR3 in DNA: TGTGCCAGCAGTTACTCGGGGACAGGGGGGCGTGGGTTGGGGCAGTACTTC.

The CDR3 protein is CASSFLGLAGGPGGTDTQYF. For the CDR3, the DNA is TGTGCCAGCAGCTTCCTGGGACTAGCGGGGGGGCCGGGAGGCACAGATACGCAGTATTTT. The chain is built from TRBV7-5 and TRBJ2-3; whether TRBD2, the table's D call, matches the DNA was not checked. TRBV7-5 is designated a pseudogene. The CDR3 contains 20 residues.